This T cell receptor (beta chain) appears in the sequencing data of a study of blood T cell repertoires in COVID-19. The germline CDR1 and CDR2 sequences are SGHRS and YFSETQ. V lost 4 bases, J lost 7 bases, and 15 bases lay in between. The CDR3 length is 15 residues. Sequencing was performed with immunoSEQ multiplex PCR; in TCRdb, only in-frame clones are kept and a portion is missing. The profile shows about 300,000 clones, about nine tenths of them singletons. The source of this sequence is a young man who had recovered from COVID-19. Specimen: PBMCs or T cells enriched from blood (not recorded which). This chain connects TRBV5-1 to TRBJ1-6; a possible D gene is TRBD1 (6 bases). Here the CDR3 DNA reads TGCGCCAGCAGCGCACTACAGGGCTCAAATTCACCCCTCCACTTT. Its protein product is CASSALQGSNSPLHF.